This T cell receptor (beta chain) is from a study of blood T cell repertoires in COVID-19. Across the whole study: COVID-19 samples from acute and convalescent phases originated in the United States, Italy and Spain. From T cells, B-cell-depleted T cells, or PBMCs came the material, which was cDNA or gDNA.

Generated by immunoSEQ multiplex PCR, the TCRdb table keeps only in-frame clones and is missing some. Of some 52,000 clones listed, roughly 89% are singletons. Germline V lookup: CDR1 SGHRS, CDR2 YFSETQ. This CDR3 contains 15 residues. V lost 4 bases and J 1 base, leaving 15 bases between the germline ends. Sequences were obtained from peripheral blood. The genes are TRBV5-1 and TRBJ2-7; D is perhaps TRBD1 (6 bases). The sequence was obtained from a man aged 60 to 75 with active COVID-19. The CDR3 nucleotides are TGCGCCAGCAGCCAAGAAGGACAGAGATCCTACGAGCAGTACTTC. This gives the protein CASSQEGQRSYEQYF. Combining the CDR3 with reference TRBV5-1 and TRBJ2-7 gives the whole variable domain KAGVTQTPRYLIKTRGQQVTLSCSPISGHRSVSWYQQTPGQGLQFLFEYFSETQRNKGNFPGRFSGRQFSNSRSEMNVSTLELGDSALYLCASSQEGQRSYEQYFGPGTRLTVT.